Listed here is a single TCR beta chain. This entry belongs to a study of T cell changes during pregnancy in multiple sclerosis. Repertoires were generated with immunoSEQ multiplex PCR, while TCRdb's copy carries only in-frame clones and drops some. The table shows 85,000 to 95,000 clones, with roughly 89% occurring only once. V lost 6 bases, J lost 2 bases, and 16 bases lay in between. CDR1 and CDR2 from the germline V gene are MNHEY and SVGAGI. The CDR3 consists of 15 residues. The source is a female donor in good health, enrolled as a control in a pregnancy study. The V call is TRBV6-5, the J call TRBJ1-2; possibly TRBD1 for D (6 bases). Sequences were derived from peripheral blood, sampled after pregnancy. CDR3 residues: CASSPRQDGNYGYTF. The DNA for the CDR3 is TGTGCCAGCAGCCCCCGACAGGACGGCAACTATGGCTACACCTTC.